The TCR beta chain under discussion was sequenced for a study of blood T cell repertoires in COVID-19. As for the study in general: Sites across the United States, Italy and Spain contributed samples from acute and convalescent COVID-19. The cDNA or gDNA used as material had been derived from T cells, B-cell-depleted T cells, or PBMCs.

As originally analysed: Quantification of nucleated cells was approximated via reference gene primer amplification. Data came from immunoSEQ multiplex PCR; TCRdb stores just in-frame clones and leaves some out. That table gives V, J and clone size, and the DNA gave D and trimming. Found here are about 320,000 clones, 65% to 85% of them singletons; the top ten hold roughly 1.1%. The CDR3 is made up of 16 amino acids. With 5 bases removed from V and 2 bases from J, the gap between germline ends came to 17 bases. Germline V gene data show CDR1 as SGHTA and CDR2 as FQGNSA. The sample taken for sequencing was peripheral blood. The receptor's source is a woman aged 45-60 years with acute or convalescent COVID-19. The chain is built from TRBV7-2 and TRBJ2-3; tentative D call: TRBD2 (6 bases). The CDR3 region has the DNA TGTGCCAGCAGCCAGACTAGGGATTTCGTCACAGATACGCAGTATTTT. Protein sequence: CASSQTRDFVTDTQYF. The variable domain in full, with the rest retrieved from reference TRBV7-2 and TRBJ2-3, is GAGVSQSPSNKVTEKGKDVELRCDPISGHTALYWYRQSLGQGLEFLIYFQGNSAPDKSGLPSDRFSAERTGGSVSTLTIQRTQQEDSAVYLCASSQTRDFVTDTQYFGPGTRLTVL.